This passage covers 11 T cell receptor beta chains from one sample sequenced in a study of blood T cell repertoires in COVID-19. Method: immunoSEQ multiplex PCR; TCRdb's copy keeps in-frame clones and lacks some. The data contain about 250,000 clones, 85% to 90% of them singletons. What was sequenced was PBMCs or T cells enriched from blood (not recorded which). The source is a woman younger than 35 who had recovered from COVID-19.

Here the CDR3 reads CASSLAGDPNGYTF. CDR3 nucleotide sequence: TGCGCCAGCAGCTTGGCGGGGGATCCCAATGGCTACACCTTC. This chain joins TRBV5-1 and TRBJ1-2; possible D gene TRBD1, 5 bases. In germline, CDR1 is SGHRS, CDR2 YFSETQ. V gave up 0 bases and J gave up 6 bases, with 12 bases separating them. The CDR3 has 14 residues.

V gene TRBV12-5 combines with J gene TRBJ1-2; D gene unclear. Germline-derived CDR1 and CDR2 are LGHNT and FRNRAP. The CDR3 extends over 13 amino acids. Trimming took off 7 bases at V and 0 bases at J, with 9 bases between the two ends. The CDR3 sequence is CASVPDTNYGYTF. CDR3 DNA: TGTGCTAGTGTCCCCGACACTAACTATGGCTACACCTTC.

This sequence joins TRBV3-1 (or the pseudogene TRBV3-2) and TRBJ1-1, with 7 bases fitting TRBD1. Germline CDR1 reads LGHDT; CDR2 reads YNNKEL (reference sequence). J gave up 8 bases and V 5 bases, and 2 bases lay outside the gene matches. CDR3 length: 11 amino acids. As DNA, the CDR3 is TGTGCCAGCAGCGCGACAGGGGAAGCTTTCTTT. Residues: CASSATGEAFF.

The chain links TRBV5-1 to TRBJ2-7, with D possibly TRBD2 on 6 matching bases. V lost 4 bases, J lost 5 bases, and 16 bases lay in between. The CDR3 has 14 amino acids. Germline V gene sequence: CDR1 SGHRS, CDR2 YFSETQ. The CDR3 region is CASSGDLGGDEQYF. The CDR3 coding sequence is TGCGCCAGCAGCGGGGACCTCGGCGGGGACGAGCAGTACTTC. Complete variable domain (other parts from reference TRBV5-1 and TRBJ2-7): KAGVTQTPRYLIKTRGQQVTLSCSPISGHRSVSWYQQTPGQGLQFLFEYFSETQRNKGNFPGRFSGRQFSNSRSEMNVSTLELGDSALYLCASSGDLGGDEQYFGPGTRLTVT.

The V gene is TRBV5-6, the J gene TRBJ1-1, with TRBD1 matching 9 bases. After removal of 5 bases from V and 9 bases from J, the junction contained 11 bases not matched to a gene. The CDR3 has 14 residues. CDR1 SGHDT and CDR2 YYEEEE come from the germline V gene. The CDR3 nucleotides are TGTGCCAGCAGTATTGGACAGGGGAAGAAAAAAGCTTTCTTT. It is translated as CASSIGQGKKKAFF.

This clone appeared a few times. This rearrangement joins TRBV9 to TRBJ2-3; TRBD1 matches at 12 bases. CDR3 length equals 16 residues. V was pared by 2 bases and J by 3 bases, with 4 bases of the junction left unmatched. Germline-derived CDR1 and CDR2 are SGDLS and YYNGEE. DNA of the CDR3: TGTGCCAGCAGCGTCCGGGGACAGGGGGCGACAGATACGCAGTATTTT. Translating it yields CASSVRGQGATDTQYF.

The chain uses TRBV12-3 or TRBV12-4 and TRBJ2-7; perhaps TRBD1 as D (7 bases). The ends were cut back, 6 bases at V and 4 bases at J, with 10 bases in the middle. The CDR3 is 12 residues long. CDR3 DNA sequence: TGTGCCAGCAGGACAGGGACTTACGAGCAGTACTTC. Protein product: CASRTGTYEQYF.

The V and J genes are TRBV28 and TRBJ1-3, with 8 positions matching TRBD1. Germline CDR1 is MDHEN and CDR2 is SYDVKM. This CDR3 region has 13 residues. After removal of 5 bases from V and 3 bases from J, the junction contained 0 bases not matched to a gene. DNA for the CDR3: TGTGCCAGCAGTGGACAGGGTGGAAACACCATATATTTT. As protein: CASSGQGGNTIYF. Drawing the rest from reference TRBV28 and TRBJ1-3, the complete variable domain is DVKVTQSSRYLVKRTGEKVFLECVQDMDHENMFWYRQDPGLGLRLIYFSYDVKMKEKGDIPEGYSVSREKKERFSLILESASTNQTSMYLCASSGQGGNTIYFGEGSWLTVV.

V is TRBV2 and J is TRBJ1-4; TRBD1 aligns across 10 bases. From germline, CDR1 is SNHLY and CDR2 FYNNEI. The CDR3 length is 13 residues. V lost 8 bases to trimming and J lost 8 bases; unmatched junction nucleotides: 5. The CDR3 nucleotides are TGTGCCAGCGCCGGGACAGGGGAAGAAAAACTGTTTTTT. Its translation: CASAGTGEEKLFF.

The V gene is TRBV5-1, the J gene TRBJ1-2, with 7 bases lining up with TRBD1. Trimming at V came to 4 bases and at J to 7 bases, leaving 13 bases not matched to a gene. Per germline, CDR1 SGHRS and CDR2 YFSETQ. This CDR3 spans 15 amino acids. CDR3 nucleotide sequence: TGCGCCAGCAGCCCCATTCCGAACAGGGGAGGTGGCTACACCTTC. It specifies CASSPIPNRGGGYTF. The whole variable domain, remainder taken from reference TRBV5-1 and TRBJ1-2, is KAGVTQTPRYLIKTRGQQVTLSCSPISGHRSVSWYQQTPGQGLQFLFEYFSETQRNKGNFPGRFSGRQFSNSRSEMNVSTLELGDSALYLCASSPIPNRGGGYTFGSGTRLTVV.

V and J are TRBV6-6 and TRBJ1-1, with 8 bases that match TRBD1. With V trimmed by 6 bases and J by 4 bases, 4 bases remained unmatched. Germline V gene lookup returns CDR1 MNHNY and CDR2 SVGAGI (reference sequence). The CDR3 spans 13 residues. The DNA of the CDR3 is TGTGCCAGCAGCGACAGGGGTGGCACTGAAGCTTTCTTT. Protein product: CASSDRGGTEAFF.